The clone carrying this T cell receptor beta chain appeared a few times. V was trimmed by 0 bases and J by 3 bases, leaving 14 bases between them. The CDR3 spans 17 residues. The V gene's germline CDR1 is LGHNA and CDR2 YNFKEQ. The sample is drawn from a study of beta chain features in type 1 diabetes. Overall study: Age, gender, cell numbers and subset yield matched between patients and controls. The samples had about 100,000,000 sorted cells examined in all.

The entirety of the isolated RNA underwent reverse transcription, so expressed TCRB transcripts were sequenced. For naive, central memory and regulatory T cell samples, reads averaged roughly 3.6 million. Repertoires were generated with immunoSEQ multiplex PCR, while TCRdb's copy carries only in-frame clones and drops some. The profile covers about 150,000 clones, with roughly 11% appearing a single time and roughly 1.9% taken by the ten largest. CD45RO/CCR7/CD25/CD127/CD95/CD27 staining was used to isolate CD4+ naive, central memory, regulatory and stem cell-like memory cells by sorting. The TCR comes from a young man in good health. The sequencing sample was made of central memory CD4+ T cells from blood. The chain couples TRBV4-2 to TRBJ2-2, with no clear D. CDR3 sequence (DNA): TGTGCCAGCAGCCAAGAGGCCCAAGGCGCGTACACCGGGGAGCTGTTTTTT. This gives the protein CASSQEAQGAYTGELFF.